This TCR beta chain stems from a study of T cell responses to AZD1222 COVID-19 vaccine. Sequencing used immunoSEQ multiplex PCR; TCRdb keeps in-frame clones, though not all of them. The sample has 95,000 or so clones, 80% to 95% seen once. After removal of 5 bases from V and 1 base from J, the junction contained 7 bases not matched to a gene. This CDR3 has 15 residues. In germline, CDR1 is SGHRS, CDR2 YFSETQ. This receptor was obtained from an adult who received the AZD1222 COVID-19 vaccine. The sample in question was peripheral blood, obtained 28 days after the second AZD1222 dose. This sequence joins TRBV5-1 and TRBJ2-7; 9 bases agree with TRBD2. The CDR3 sequence: CASRRGGDESYEQYF. The CDR3 coding sequence is TGCGCCAGCAGACGCGGGGGGGACGAGTCCTACGAGCAGTACTTC.